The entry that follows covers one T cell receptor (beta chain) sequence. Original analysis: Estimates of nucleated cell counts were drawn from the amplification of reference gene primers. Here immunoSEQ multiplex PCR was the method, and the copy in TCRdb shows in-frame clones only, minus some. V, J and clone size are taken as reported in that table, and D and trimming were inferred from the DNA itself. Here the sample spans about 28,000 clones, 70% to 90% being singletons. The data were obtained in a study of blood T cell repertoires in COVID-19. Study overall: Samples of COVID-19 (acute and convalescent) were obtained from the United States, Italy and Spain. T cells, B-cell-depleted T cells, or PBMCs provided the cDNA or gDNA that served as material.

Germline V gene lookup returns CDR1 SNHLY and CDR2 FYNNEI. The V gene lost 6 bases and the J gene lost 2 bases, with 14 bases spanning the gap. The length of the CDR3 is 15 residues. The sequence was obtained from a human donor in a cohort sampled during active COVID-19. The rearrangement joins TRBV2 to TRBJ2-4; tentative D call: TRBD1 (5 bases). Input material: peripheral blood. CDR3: CASRRERGSKNIQYF. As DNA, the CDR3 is TGTGCCAGCAGGAGAGAAAGGGGTTCCAAAAACATTCAGTACTTC.